This TCR beta chain is from a study of post-analysis software for immune sequencing data. The study's findings and limits: Comparison of patients with controls showed about 5 TRBV segments more frequent in patients, TRBV5-6, TRBV5-1 and TRBV20-1 among them. Controls had significantly higher normalized Chao1 diversity than multiple sclerosis patients.

Prepared TCR beta cDNA libraries contained unique molecular identifiers. TCRdb fed the PCR reads into MiXCR, producing one record per CDR3 protein. The data contain about 820,000 distinct CDR3 sequences, approximately 53% of them singletons. The CDR3 loop spans 17 amino acids. Trimming took off 0 bases at V and 1 base at J, with 13 bases between the two ends. As for this clonotype: Its antigen is unknown.

This rearrangement joins TRBV12-3 or TRBV12-4 to TRBJ2-1; D is unresolved. Source material: blood. The sequence was collected from a girl under 18 with multiple sclerosis. CDR3 coding DNA: TGTGCCAGCAGTTTAGCGCGAGGCCTTCCTTCCTACAATGAGCAGTTCTTC. Translation: CASSLARGLPSYNEQFF.